Following are 32 T cell receptor beta chains from one sample sequenced in a study of T cells in tumors after PD-1 blockade. The assay was immunoSEQ multiplex PCR, and TCRdb's table has in-frame clones only and misses some. The sample contains several thousand clones, about 60% of which appear only once. The input for sequencing was tumor tissue, taken after anti-PD-1 treatment. The source of these receptors is a human donor with cutaneous squamous cell carcinoma.

V and J are TRBV28 and TRBJ2-7; 8 bases are shared with TRBD2. Per germline, CDR1 MDHEN and CDR2 SYDVKM. With V trimmed by 4 bases and J by 3 bases, 8 bases remained unmatched. The CDR3 length is 15 residues. CDR3: CASSSLSGANYEQYF. As DNA, the CDR3 is TGTGCCAGCAGTTCCCTTAGCGGGGCAAACTACGAGCAGTACTTC.

The J gene is TRBJ2-6, the V gene TRBV12-5, with 8 bases lining up with TRBD1. From germline, CDR1 is LGHNT and CDR2 FRNRAP. This CDR3 has 16 residues. J was trimmed by 1 base and V by 1 base; bases with no gene match: 0. In DNA, the CDR3 is TGTGCTAGTGGTTTGGGACAGGGGTCTGGGGCCAACGTCCTGACTTTC. Residues: CASGLGQGSGANVLTF.

V and J are TRBV19 and TRBJ1-5; D call uncertain. Germline V gene sequence: CDR1 LNHDA, CDR2 SQIVND (reference sequence). CDR3 length: 12 amino acids. Between the trimmed V and J ends, which lost 5 bases and 7 bases, there was a span of 9 bases. The CDR3 coding sequence is TGTGCCAGTAGTTCGGATGGGCAGCCCCAGCATTTT. Translating gives CASSSDGQPQHF. The full variable domain, rest sourced from reference TRBV19 and TRBJ1-5, is DGGITQSPKYLFRKEGQNVTLSCEQNLNHDAMYWYRQDPGQGLRLIYYSQIVNDFQKGDIAEGYSVSREKKESFPLTVTSAQKNPTAFYLCASSSDGQPQHFGDGTRLSIL.

This clone is medium-sized within its sample. V gene TRBV7-9 combines with J gene TRBJ1-1; no clear D gene. From germline, CDR1 is SEHNR and CDR2 FQNEAQ (reference sequence). Between the trimmed V and J ends, which lost 1 base and 9 bases, there was a span of 6 bases. This CDR3 comprises 11 residues. This CDR3 reads CASSLDGQAFF. The CDR3 DNA sequence: TGTGCCAGCAGCTTAGACGGACAAGCTTTCTTT.

This clone has a single count. V usage is TRBV18 and J usage is TRBJ1-2; maybe TRBD1 (5 bases). V was clipped by 2 bases and J by 7 bases, with 14 bases between them. The CDR3 consists of 14 residues. Germline-derived CDR1 and CDR2 are KGHSH and LQKENI. CDR3 DNA sequence: TGTGCCAGCTCACCAACGACGGATGGGGGTGGCTACACCTTC. This encodes CASSPTTDGGGYTF.

In its sample, this clone ranks as hyperexpanded. The chain uses TRBV9 and TRBJ2-7; tentative D call: TRBD1 (5 bases). The V gene's germline CDR1 is SGDLS and CDR2 YYNGEE. This CDR3 contains 12 residues. V shed 3 bases and J shed 6 bases, with 10 bases lying between them. The CDR3 reads CASSATGPEQYF. CDR3 coding DNA: TGTGCCAGCAGCGCCACAGGACCCGAGCAGTACTTC.

This clone was detected once. The V and J genes are TRBV5-4 and TRBJ1-2; D possibly corresponds to TRBD1 (6 bases). The V gene's germline CDR1 is SGHNT and CDR2 YYREEE (reference sequence). V lost 3 bases, J lost 4 bases, and 19 bases lay in between. The CDR3 consists of 16 residues. This CDR3 is CASSSPWTEKTYGYTF. The DNA for the CDR3 is TGTGCCAGCAGCTCGCCCTGGACAGAAAAAACCTATGGCTACACCTTC.

For the CDR3, the DNA is TGTGCCAGCAGCTCAGCCTTTGGACAGCTTAGCAATCAGCCCCAGCATTTT. Its translation is CASSSAFGQLSNQPQHF. The chain carries TRBV7-9 and TRBJ1-5, with D perhaps TRBD1 (6 bases). The CDR3 is 17 amino acids. V was cut by 4 bases and J by 0 bases, with 16 bases left in between. Germline loops: CDR1 SEHNR, CDR2 FQNEAQ (reference sequence).

This clone is labeled as medium-sized. V usage is TRBV29-1 and J usage is TRBJ2-1, with a weak D call TRBD2 (5 bases). CDR1 is SQVTM and CDR2 is ANQGSEA in the germline V gene. The CDR3 consists of 16 residues. Trimming cost V 1 base and J 6 bases, with 19 bases left between them. The CDR3 DNA reads TGCAGCGTTGAAGGTTCGGGCTTGCGGGCTTCCAATGAGCAGTTCTTC. The encoded protein is CSVEGSGLRASNEQFF.

A few counts support this clone. This chain connects TRBV2 to TRBJ2-7; perhaps TRBD2 as D (5 bases). The CDR3 loop spans 13 amino acids. Trimming left V 4 bases short and J 4 bases short, with 11 bases between. Germline V gives CDR1 SNHLY, CDR2 FYNNEI. The CDR3 DNA reads TGTGCCAGCAGTGCGGAGGTGGGGTACGAGCAGTACTTC. As protein: CASSAEVGYEQYF.

J is TRBJ1-1 and V is TRBV14, with 8 bases lining up with TRBD1. CDR1 and CDR2 (germline): SGHDN, FVKESK. The CDR3 contains 14 residues. V lost 6 bases and J lost 4; bases outside the gene matches: 7. The CDR3 DNA reads TGTGCCAGCAGTCAGCAGGGGGCAGGCACTGAAGCTTTCTTT. Protein product: CASSQQGAGTEAFF.

V usage is TRBV5-1 and J usage is TRBJ2-2; possibly TRBD1 or TRBD2 for D (5 bases each). In germline, CDR1 is SGHRS, CDR2 YFSETQ. The CDR3 spans 16 residues. Trimming shortened V by 3 bases and J by 7 bases, and 19 bases separated the two germline ends. CDR3 coding DNA: TGCGCCAGCAGCTACTCCGGGACGGAGGCGGGCGGGGAGCTGTTTTTT. Protein: CASSYSGTEAGGELFF.

This clone is a singleton in its sample. The J gene is TRBJ1-4, the V gene TRBV4-1; D is undetermined. The CDR3 extends over 17 amino acids. Trimming took 3 bases from V and 0 from J, leaving 14 bases between them. Germline V CDR1 and CDR2: MGHRA, YSYEKL. The CDR3 sequence: CASSQSLTRSTNEKLFF. CDR3 in DNA: TGCGCCAGCAGCCAGTCTTTAACCAGGTCAACTAATGAAAAACTGTTTTTT.

J is TRBJ2-7 and V is TRBV6-5; 9 positions agree with TRBD2. Germline V gene sequence: CDR1 MNHEY, CDR2 SVGAGI. V lost 5 bases to trimming and J lost 3 bases; unmatched junction nucleotides: 5. The CDR3 consists of 14 residues. CDR3 region: CASSPSGADYEQYF. In DNA form, the CDR3 reads TGTGCCAGCAGTCCTAGCGGGGCCGACTACGAGCAGTACTTC.

The chain combines TRBV2 with TRBJ2-3, with D possibly matching TRBD2 (5 bases). The length of the CDR3 is 13 residues. Germline V CDR1 and CDR2: SNHLY, FYNNEI. Between the trimmed V and J ends, which lost 5 bases and 2 bases, there was a span of 8 bases. The CDR3 sequence is CASSSDFTDTQYF. The CDR3 DNA reads as TGTGCCAGCAGTTCGGACTTCACAGATACGCAGTATTTT.

This clone was picked up one time. J is TRBJ1-6 and V is TRBV10-3; D gene ambiguous. Trimming pared 10 bases from V and 6 bases from J, leaving 13 bases between. The CDR3 runs 13 residues. Germline V gene sequence: CDR1 ENHRY, CDR2 SYGVKD. DNA for the CDR3: TGTGCCAGCGGCCGTTCACCTAATTCACCCCTCCACTTT. The encoded protein is CASGRSPNSPLHF.

The chain employs TRBV10-3 and TRBJ1-2, with TRBD1 identical over 8 bases. The CDR3 consists of 13 residues. J was trimmed by 8 bases and V by 6 bases; bases with no gene match: 8. CDR1 and CDR2 (germline): ENHRY, SYGVKD. In DNA form, the CDR3 reads TGTGCCATCAGAAGAGACAGGGGTGGGGGCTACACCTTC. This encodes CAIRRDRGGGYTF.

The chain recombines TRBV23-1 with TRBJ2-3, with a weak D call TRBD2 (6 bases). TRBV23-1 is flagged as an ORF with uncertain function. This CDR3 has 14 amino acids. Trimming stripped 3 bases from V and 6 bases from J, with 13 bases between. The CDR3 loop reads CASSQGLLADTQYF. The CDR3 DNA follows: TGCGCCAGCAGTCAGGGACTCCTTGCGGATACGCAGTATTTT.

To note about this clone: A much larger clone lies a single base off, so this may be a read error. The CDR3 coding sequence is TGTGCCCGCAGCGGGGGGGGGCTGTACGAGCAGTACTTC. As protein: CARSGGGLYEQYF. The genes are TRBV13 and TRBJ2-7; 10 bases fit TRBD2. The germline CDR1 and CDR2 sequences are PRHDT and FYEKMQ (reference sequence). CDR3 length: 13 amino acids.

This clone was counted a few times. The genes are TRBV12-3 or TRBV12-4 and TRBJ2-7; 9 positions agree with TRBD1. The CDR3 runs to 13 residues. Unmatched junction bases numbered 6, after V lost 7 bases and J lost 5 bases. CDR3 sequence (DNA): TGTGCCAGCAAGAACGACAGGGGGAACGAGCAGTACTTC. This sequence encodes CASKNDRGNEQYF.

The chain recombines TRBV10-2 with TRBJ1-1, with D possibly matching TRBD1 (6 bases). The length of the CDR3 is 15 residues. The V gene's germline CDR1 is WSHSY and CDR2 SAAADI. V was clipped by 3 bases and J by 1 base, with 12 bases between them. The CDR3, as DNA: TGCGCCAGCAGTGAAGGAGTCAGGGGGAACACTGAAGCTTTCTTT. Translating gives CASSEGVRGNTEAFF.

Regarding this clone: At the DNA level, this CDR3 is encoded by other sequences in the same sample as well. The rearrangement joins TRBV13 to TRBJ1-6; the match to TRBD1 covers 9 bases. In germline, CDR1 is PRHDT, CDR2 FYEKMQ (reference sequence). Losses at the gene ends were 6 bases for V and 10 bases for J; bases not matched to a gene: 10. CDR3 size: 15 residues. CDR3 nucleotide sequence: TGTGCCAGCAGAATCACGGGACAGGGACGATCACCCCTCCACTTT. This codes for CASRITGQGRSPLHF.

This chain uses TRBV6-1 with TRBJ2-7, with 10 bases aligning to TRBD2. This CDR3 contains 15 residues. Germline CDR1 MNHNS, CDR2 SASEGT. V lost 1 base, J lost 5 bases, and 5 bases stayed unmatched. For the CDR3, the DNA is TGTGCCAGCAGTGAAGTAGCGGGGGGCACCGACGAGCAGTACTTC. Translation: CASSEVAGGTDEQYF.

This chain joins TRBV9 and TRBJ1-4, with D possibly being TRBD1 (6 bases). Trimming left V 4 bases short and J 0 bases short, with 10 bases between. Per germline, CDR1 SGDLS and CDR2 YYNGEE. The CDR3 totals 15 residues. CDR3 in amino acids: CASSYSGATNEKLFF. DNA of the CDR3: TGTGCCAGCAGCTACTCAGGGGCAACTAATGAAAAACTGTTTTTT.

The CDR3: CATSSTGGLNTGELFF. In nucleotides, the CDR3 is TGTGCCACAAGTAGTACAGGAGGATTAAACACCGGGGAGCTGTTTTTT. V gene TRBV24-1 combines with J gene TRBJ2-2; tentatively, D is TRBD1 or TRBD2 (5 bases each). The V gene's germline CDR1 is KGHDR and CDR2 SFDVKD. Between the trimmed V and J ends, which lost 10 bases and 2 bases, there was a span of 19 bases. CDR3 length equals 16 residues.

V usage is TRBV6-1 and J usage is TRBJ1-1; D gene uncertain. The germline CDR1 and CDR2 sequences are MNHNS and SASEGT. Trimming took 6 bases from V and 1 from J, leaving 15 bases between them. The CDR3 is made up of 15 amino acids. CDR3 in DNA: TGTGCCAGCAGCGCCGGCCGCAGCGAGAACACTGAAGCTTTCTTT. Amino acids: CASSAGRSENTEAFF.

The chain recombines TRBV10-1 with TRBJ2-1; D is uncertain. Germline V gene data show CDR1 as WNHNN and CDR2 as SYGVQD (reference sequence). Trimming left V 3 bases short and J 1 base short, with 10 bases between. This CDR3 spans 15 amino acids. CDR3 loop: CASSENVGSYNEQFF. The CDR3 DNA reads as TGCGCCAGCAGTGAAAATGTGGGGTCCTACAATGAGCAGTTCTTC.

The rearrangement joins TRBV4-1 to TRBJ2-7, with TRBD2 as a possible D gene (5 bases). Trimming left V 3 bases short and J 5 bases short, with 11 bases between. CDR3 length: 13 amino acids. Germline assignment: CDR1 MGHRA and CDR2 YSYEKL. The CDR3 bases are TGCGCCAGCAGCCAGGGAGAGGTTGACGAGCAGTACTTC. Protein sequence: CASSQGEVDEQYF.

The V call is TRBV9, the J call TRBJ1-2, with D hard to call. Germline CDR1 reads SGDLS; CDR2 reads YYNGEE. This CDR3 has 15 amino acids. V dropped 0 bases and J dropped 4 bases, with 13 bases sitting between them. CDR3 DNA sequence: TGTGCCAGCAGCGTAGAGGGCAGCTCCTTCTATGGCTACACCTTC. As protein: CASSVEGSSFYGYTF.

By proportion, this clone is medium-sized. The chain is built from TRBV4-1 and TRBJ1-4; 7 positions agree with TRBD1. From germline, CDR1 is MGHRA and CDR2 YSYEKL. The length of the CDR3 is 15 residues. V gave up 1 base and J gave up 7 bases; unmatched junction bases: 6. CDR3 region: CASSQVRDSGEKLFF. The CDR3 region has the DNA TGCGCCAGCAGCCAAGTGAGGGACAGCGGTGAAAAACTGTTTTTT.

This clone is labeled medium-sized. V usage is TRBV10-3 and J usage is TRBJ2-3, with D possibly TRBD1 on 6 matching bases. The germline gives CDR1 ENHRY, CDR2 SYGVKD. This CDR3 contains 12 residues. Trimming cost V 10 bases and J 4 bases, with 12 bases left between them. The CDR3 DNA is TGTGCCACCTCAGGGGTGTCAGATACGCAGTATTTT. It translates to CATSGVSDTQYF.

This chain joins TRBV29-1 and TRBJ1-2, with TRBD1 matching 11 bases. The ends lost 2 bases at V and 4 bases at J; junction bases unmatched: 6. This CDR3 spans 15 amino acids. Germline assignment: CDR1 SQVTM and CDR2 ANQGSEA. The CDR3 nucleotides read TGCAGCGTTGAAACAGGGGGGACAGGGGGCTATGGCTACACCTTC. This codes for CSVETGGTGGYGYTF. Combining the CDR3 with reference TRBV29-1 and TRBJ1-2 gives the whole variable domain SAVISQKPSRDICQRGTSLTIQCQVDSQVTMMFWYRQQPGQSLTLIATANQGSEATYESGFVIDKFPISRPNLTFSTLTVSNMSPEDSSIYLCSVETGGTGGYGYTFGSGTRLTVV.